What follows describes a single T cell receptor beta chain. The data originate from a study of blood T cell repertoires in COVID-19. Study overall: Sites across the United States, Italy and Spain contributed samples from acute and convalescent COVID-19.

In the original workflow: Amplification from reference gene primers served as the basis for estimated nucleated cell counts. Data came from immunoSEQ multiplex PCR; TCRdb stores just in-frame clones and leaves some out. The V and J calls and the clone size are those of that table, but D and trimming were determined from the DNA. The repertoire holds about 59,000 clones, with approximately 80% as singletons. The germline V gene encodes CDR1 SNHLY and CDR2 FYNNEI. The CDR3 runs to 13 residues. V was clipped by 8 bases and J by 0 bases; unmatched bases: 3. V gene TRBV2 combines with J gene TRBJ2-7, with 8 bases that match TRBD2. Input material: peripheral blood. The TCR sequence derives from a man between 60 and 70 years old with acute or convalescent COVID-19. In DNA form, the CDR3 reads TGTGCCAGCCACCGGGGGGGCTCCTACGAGCAGTACTTC. It translates to CASHRGGSYEQYF.